These T cell receptor beta chains were read from a single sample in a study of T cell responses to AZD1222 COVID-19 vaccine. The assay was immunoSEQ multiplex PCR, and TCRdb's table has in-frame clones only and misses some. The sample has around 110,000 clones; approximately 85% are singletons. This specimen consisted of peripheral blood, obtained on day 0 of MenACWY control vaccination. These TCRs come from an adult in good health. Both conserved end residues are part of each CDR3. Each record gives: D gene, J gene, V gene, clone size, CDR3 protein, CDR3 DNA. The D gene is left open where the match is weak. Size is stated for part of the rows, as once, few or many counts, or as a class when the clone is expanded.

>.|TRBJ1-5|TRBV6-5|.
CASSFGGPWQPQHF
TGTGCCAGCAGTTTCGGTGGGCCTTGGCAGCCCCAGCATTTT
>.|TRBJ1-5|TRBV28|.
CASSSMDGTFSNQPQHF
TGTGCCAGCAGTTCTATGGACGGGACCTTTAGCAATCAGCCCCAGCATTTT
>.|TRBJ1-1|TRBV7-2|once
CASSLGQNTEAFF
TGTGCCAGCAGCCTGGGACAGAACACTGAAGCTTTCTTT
>TRBD1|TRBJ2-7|TRBV14|.
CASSYTTGGNEQYF
TGTGCCAGCAGCTATACGACAGGGGGCAACGAGCAGTACTTC
>.|TRBJ1-4|TRBV28|.
CASKQPATNEKLFF
TGTGCCAGCAAACAGCCTGCAACTAATGAAAAACTGTTTTTT
>.|TRBJ1-5|TRBV4-3|.
CASSQDWAVTQPQHF
TGCGCCAGCAGCCAAGATTGGGCAGTTACTCAGCCCCAGCATTTT
>TRBD1|TRBJ1-5|TRBV28|.
CASRLQGIQPQHF
TGTGCCAGCAGACTACAGGGGATTCAGCCCCAGCATTTT
>TRBD1|TRBJ2-1|TRBV28|.
CASGPEGSTGTGGLYNEQFF
TGTGCCAGCGGCCCAGAGGGATCGACCGGGACAGGGGGCCTCTACAATGAGCAGTTCTTC
>TRBD1|TRBJ1-2|TRBV5-4|.
CASSLEWQGAQGYTF
TGTGCCAGCAGCTTGGAGTGGCAGGGGGCGCAAGGCTACACCTTC
>.|TRBJ1-2|TRBV6-1|.
CASSEALQVRYGYTF
TGTGCCAGCAGTGAAGCGCTACAGGTCCGCTATGGCTACACCTTC
>.|TRBJ2-1|TRBV7-9|few
CASSSLGLPASFGYNEQFF
TGTGCCAGCAGCTCCTTGGGGCTACCTGCCTCCTTCGGCTACAATGAGCAGTTCTTC
>.|TRBJ1-1|TRBV7-3|.
CASSLQGLEEAFF
TGTGCCAGCAGCCTACAGGGTCTAGAGGAAGCTTTCTTT
>TRBD1|TRBJ2-7|TRBV28|.
CASSFGTGREQYF
TGTGCCAGCAGTTTTGGGACAGGGCGCGAGCAGTACTTC
>TRBD1|TRBJ1-3|TRBV18|.
CASSPKEYRGALGNTIYF
TGTGCCAGCTCACCAAAGGAGTACAGGGGCGCGCTAGGAAACACCATATATTTT
>.|TRBJ1-6|TRBV21-1|.
CASSTPDRGRLVLHF
TGTGCCAGCAGCACTCCGGACAGGGGGCGCCTAGTCCTCCACTTT
>.|TRBJ1-2|TRBV19|.
CASSITGWAAIINYGYTF
TGTGCCAGTAGTATAACGGGCTGGGCAGCGATTATTAACTATGGCTACACCTTC
>TRBD1|TRBJ1-4|TRBV30|.
CAWTPAGGPNEKLFF
TGTGCCTGGACCCCGGCAGGGGGCCCTAATGAAAAACTGTTTTTT
>TRBD1|TRBJ2-7|TRBV7-9|once
CASSRDRVPYEQYF
TGTGCCAGCAGCCGGGACAGGGTCCCCTACGAGCAGTACTTC
>.|TRBJ2-7|TRBV4-3|few
CASSQDPETAYEQYF
TGCGCCAGCAGCCAAGATCCGGAGACAGCTTACGAGCAGTACTTC
>TRBD1|TRBJ2-1|TRBV18|.
CASSPEGQGNEQFF
TGTGCCAGCTCACCAGAGGGACAGGGAAATGAGCAGTTCTTC
>TRBD1|TRBJ2-5|TRBV27|.
CASSAPRQGQETQYF
TGTGCCAGCAGTGCCCCCCGACAGGGACAAGAGACCCAGTACTTC
>.|TRBJ1-2|TRBV6-1|.
CASSAKKGSGVYGYTF
TGTGCCAGCAGTGCCAAAAAGGGATCAGGGGTATATGGCTACACCTTC
>.|TRBJ1-6|TRBV7-3|.
CASSLSSYNSPLHF
TGTGCCAGCAGTCTGAGCTCCTATAATTCACCCCTCCACTTT
>.|TRBJ2-2|TRBV7-9|.
CARNTGELFF
TGTGCCAGAAACACCGGGGAGCTGTTTTTT
>TRBD1|TRBJ1-4|TRBV4-2|once
CASSQEQGAWEKLFF
TGTGCCAGCAGCCAAGAACAGGGGGCCTGGGAAAAACTGTTTTTT
>.|TRBJ1-2|TRBV28|.
CASSLLSGMFRGDYGYTF
TGTGCCAGCAGTTTATTAAGCGGGATGTTCAGGGGCGACTATGGCTACACCTTC
>.|TRBJ1-2|TRBV5-1|.
CASSLVRVQNGYTF
TGCGCCAGCAGCTTGGTACGGGTTCAAAATGGCTACACCTTC
>TRBD1|TRBJ2-7|TRBV19|.
CASSGGQGLAEQYF
TGTGCCAGTAGCGGGGGACAGGGCCTGGCCGAGCAGTACTTC
>.|TRBJ2-5|TRBV10-2|.
CASSNPPGHGQETQYF
TGCGCCAGCAGTAACCCTCCGGGACACGGCCAAGAGACCCAGTACTTC
>.|TRBJ1-2|TRBV7-2|.
CASSLSGRGYGYTF
TGTGCCAGCAGCTTATCGGGCAGGGGATATGGCTACACCTTC
>.|TRBJ2-2|TRBV7-3|once
CASSPQGGTGELFF
TGTGCCAGCAGCCCCCAGGGTGGCACCGGGGAGCTGTTTTTT
>.|TRBJ2-7|TRBV28|.
CASRNTGPRGSPYEQYF
TGTGCCAGCAGGAACACGGGGCCTAGAGGGTCTCCCTACGAGCAGTACTTC
>.|TRBJ1-4|TRBV7-6|.
CASSLGTAHEKLFF
TGTGCCAGCAGCTTAGGGACAGCTCATGAAAAACTGTTTTTT
>.|TRBJ2-5|TRBV2|.
CASSATLRETQYF
TGTGCCAGCAGTGCGACCCTACGGGAGACCCAGTACTTC
>.|TRBJ1-4|TRBV5-1|.
CASSLAVRQSNEKLFF
TGCGCCAGCAGCTTAGCCGTTCGACAGTCTAATGAAAAACTGTTTTTT
>.|TRBJ2-2|TRBV19|few
CASNLNTGELFF
TGTGCCAGTAACCTAAACACCGGGGAGCTGTTTTTT
>.|TRBJ2-3|TRBV21-1|.
CASSTRIPGLPTDTQYF
TGTGCCAGCAGCACCAGAATACCGGGACTCCCCACAGATACGCAGTATTTT
>.|TRBJ2-7|TRBV15|.
CATSRDSGSYYEQYF
TGTGCCACCAGCAGAGACTCCGGCTCCTACTACGAGCAGTACTTC
>TRBD2|TRBJ2-2|TRBV28|.
CASSLGGANTGELFF
TGTGCCAGCAGTTTAGGGGGGGCGAACACCGGGGAGCTGTTTTTT
>.|TRBJ1-3|TRBV29-1|few
CSVERPGNTIYF
TGCAGCGTTGAGCGGCCTGGAAACACCATATATTTT
>.|TRBJ1-2|TRBV28|.
CASTLGGAFNYGYTF
TGTGCCAGCACCCTGGGGGGGGCCTTTAACTATGGCTACACCTTC
>.|TRBJ2-2|TRBV27|.
CASSLDSGSRTGELFF
TGTGCCAGCAGTTTAGACTCAGGGAGTAGGACCGGGGAGCTGTTTTTT
>TRBD2|TRBJ2-1|TRBV6-2/TRBV6-3|.
CASSDRLAGSYNEQFF
TGTGCCAGCAGTGACCGACTAGCGGGGTCCTACAATGAGCAGTTCTTC
>.|TRBJ1-6|TRBV4-3|.
CASSQDRARFNSPLHF
TGCGCCAGCAGCCAAGATAGGGCCAGGTTCAATTCACCCCTCCACTTT
>TRBD1|TRBJ1-6|TRBV10-1|.
CASGRGTGESSYNSPLHF
TGCGCCAGCGGGCGAGGGACAGGCGAGAGCTCCTATAATTCACCCCTCCACTTT
>.|TRBJ1-4|TRBV5-5|few
CASSLPGNEKLFF
TGTGCCAGCAGCTTGCCTGGTAATGAAAAACTGTTTTTT